This record concerns one TCR beta chain sequence. This receptor's antigen is unknown. The input lacks base qualities; no much larger clone sits a single base away. The time point tag for this specimen amounts to: cycle 4 day 1 (C4D1), after more than 5 weeks of nivolumab. Relapse after autologous stem cell transplantation had occurred in all trial patients, and cohorts A, B and C were distinguished by prior brentuximab vedotin exposure. CD4+ T cells were purified from thawed PBMCs by magnetic negative selection with a Miltenyi CD4+ T cell isolation kit. The trial cohort included more than 55 patients with relapsed/refractory classical Hodgkin lymphoma, and each patient had a best overall response of complete response, partial response or progressive disease. Single-agent nivolumab was administered to trial patients in the multi-cohort phase II CheckMate 205 trial. An independent review committee assessed best overall response using the 2007 International Working Group response criteria. Trial PBMCs were collected just before the start of nivolumab (C1D1) and during therapy at cycle 2 day 1 and cycle 4 day 1. Peripheral blood was collected in 8 mL Vacutainer Cell Preparation Tubes, from which PBMCs were isolated by centrifugation and then cryopreserved. Purified CD4+ and CD8+ fractions were prepared only for cases with an additional available PBMC sample. Magnetically labelled cells were depleted on LS columns in a quadroMACS separator, and the flow-through was collected as the purified fraction.

The data were obtained in a study of PD-1 blockade in classical Hodgkin lymphoma (dated by TCRdb to 2019 to 2021). Study-level background: Nivolumab dosing was 3 mg/kg intravenously every 2 weeks, continuing until either disease progression or unacceptable toxicity. A peripheral blood immune signature of response to PD-1 blockade in classical Hodgkin lymphoma was defined using TCR beta sequencing and CyTOF. Beyond this particular receptor, the publication reports: Baseline TCR diversity was reported to be lower in newly diagnosed patients than in healthy donors and to be lower still in relapsed/refractory patients. A significant rise by C4D1 was seen in CD4+ but not CD8+ TCR diversity (p=0.0027 vs p=0.16), with the rise being most apparent in complete responders (p=0.02). Trial patients achieving complete response had baseline diversity similar to newly diagnosed patients, whereas partial responders and progressors had significantly lower diversity. The study was restricted to a single clinical trial cohort, and the causes of repertoire differences, possibly disease activity or prior therapy, were left undefined. Patients starting nivolumab less than 1 year after ASCT had lower diversity and were excluded from later analyses to avoid confounding by immune reconstitution.

The Qiagen DNeasy kit was used to extract genomic DNA from unsorted PBMCs and from the negatively selected CD4+ and CD8+ fractions. TCR beta CDR3 regions were subjected to amplification by immunoSEQ multiplex PCR with primers that anneal to V and J segments. A synthetic immune receptor repertoire was used to minimize amplification bias, and any residual bias was removed computationally once sequencing was done. Per the source publication's procedure: Custom Python scripts were used to quantify repertoire diversity as the Shannon entropy index. Unsorted, CD4+ and CD8+ repertoires were analyzed separately, except in combined analyses where CD4+ and CD8+ sequences were merged in silico. A clone counted as expanded when the clone's frequency after treatment rose at least 2-fold relative to C1D1, and clones undetected at baseline were given a pseudocount of 0.5. Clones with 0 or 1 copy at C1D1 were defined as singleton clones, while clones with 2 or more copies were defined as non-singleton clones. Clones expanded in unsorted samples were labelled as CD4+, CD8+ or unknown by matching protein sequences in sorted samples from the same patient. Wilcoxon tests on paired samples were used to test changes in diversity from C1D1 to C4D1. TCRdb took this table from immuneACCESS and kept in-frame rearrangements with V and J called. Such tables lack part of the clones; where checked against another copy, unresolved V genes explain under half of the gap, and the rest is unexplained. Clonal size and the V and J genes are those of that table, whereas D and trimming came from the DNA. This sample holds some 30,000 clones; roughly 92% were observed only once. The top ten constitute 0.25% to 0.35% of the sample.

V was cut back by 7 bases and J by 1 base, leaving a gap of 19 bases between them. The CDR3 spans 16 residues, from the cysteine through the phenylalanine. CDR3 DNA only is kept here, 48 bases in frame from base 1. From a lookup of the germline V gene (reference sequence), CDR1 and CDR2 are LNHDA and SQIVND. The receptor was isolated from a human donor with classical Hodgkin lymphoma. In this chain, TRBV19 is recombined with TRBJ1-2; the D gene is unclear. This material consisted of CD4+ T cells from blood, taken before the fourth cycle of nivolumab. The CDR3 region reads CASIPRAAWGNYGYTF. The DNA sequence reads TGTGCCAGTATTCCCCGGGCTGCTTGGGGTAACTATGGCTACACCTTC.